This TCR beta chain was recovered during a study of OX40 agonist ivuxolimab in advanced cancers. Sequencing used immunoSEQ multiplex PCR; TCRdb keeps in-frame clones, though not all of them. The data hold approximately 90,000 clones, with roughly 89% observed a single time. Sampling times: baseline, cycle 4 day 1, cycle 7 day 1. Study results and limitations: Low clonal expansion, among the lowest seen, marked partial responders at 0.1-3.0 mg/kg.

Worth noting for this clone: Its antigen remains unidentified.

CDR1 and CDR2 from the germline V gene are MNHEY and SMNVEV (reference sequence). V lost 6 bases and J lost 2; bases outside the gene matches: 9. CDR3 size: 15 residues. The sequences come from CD4+ or CD8+ T cells sorted from blood, collected in a trial of the OX40 agonist ivuxolimab. The rearrangement uses TRBV27 and TRBJ2-5, with 7 bases aligning to TRBD1. The TCR was taken from an adult with an advanced solid tumor such as melanoma, head and neck, liver or kidney cancer. In nucleotides, the CDR3 is TGTGCCAGCAGCCCACAGGGGCGTTATCAAGAGACCCAGTACTTC. Translation gives CASSPQGRYQETQYF.